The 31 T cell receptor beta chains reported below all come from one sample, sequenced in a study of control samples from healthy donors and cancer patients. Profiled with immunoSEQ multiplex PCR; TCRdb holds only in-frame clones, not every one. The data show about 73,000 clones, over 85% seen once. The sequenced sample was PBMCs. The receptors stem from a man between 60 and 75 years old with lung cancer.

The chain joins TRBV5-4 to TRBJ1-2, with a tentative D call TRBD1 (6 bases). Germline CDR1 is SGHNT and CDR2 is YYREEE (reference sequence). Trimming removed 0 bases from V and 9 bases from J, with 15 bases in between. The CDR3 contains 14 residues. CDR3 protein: CASSLGQGPKSYTF. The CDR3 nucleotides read TGTGCCAGCAGCTTGGGGCAGGGGCCTAAAAGCTACACCTTC.

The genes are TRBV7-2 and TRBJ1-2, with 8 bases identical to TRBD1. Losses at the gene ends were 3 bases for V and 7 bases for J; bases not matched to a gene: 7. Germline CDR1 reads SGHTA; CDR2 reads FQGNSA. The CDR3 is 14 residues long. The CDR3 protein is CASSLMTGVVGYTF. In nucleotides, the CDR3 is TGTGCCAGCAGCTTGATGACAGGGGTGGTTGGCTACACCTTC.

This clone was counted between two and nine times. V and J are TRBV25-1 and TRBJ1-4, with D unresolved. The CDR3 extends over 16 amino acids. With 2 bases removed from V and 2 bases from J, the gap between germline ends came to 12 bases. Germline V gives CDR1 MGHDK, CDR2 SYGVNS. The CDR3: CASSEILIDTNEKLFF. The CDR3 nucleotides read TGTGCCAGCAGTGAAATCCTCATTGACACTAATGAAAAACTGTTTTTT.

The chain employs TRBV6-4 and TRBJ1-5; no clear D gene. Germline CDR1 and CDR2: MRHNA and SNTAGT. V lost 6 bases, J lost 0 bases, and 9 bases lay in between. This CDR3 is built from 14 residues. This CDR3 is CASSPGDSNQPQHF. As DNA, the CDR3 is TGTGCCAGCAGCCCCGGGGATAGCAATCAGCCCCAGCATTTT.

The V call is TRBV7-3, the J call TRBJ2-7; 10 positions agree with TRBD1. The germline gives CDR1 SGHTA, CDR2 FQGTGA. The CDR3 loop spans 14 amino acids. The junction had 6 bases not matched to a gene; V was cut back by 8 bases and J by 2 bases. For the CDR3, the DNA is TGTGCCAGCGCCATCGGGACAGGGGCCTACGAGCAGTACTTC. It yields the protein CASAIGTGAYEQYF.

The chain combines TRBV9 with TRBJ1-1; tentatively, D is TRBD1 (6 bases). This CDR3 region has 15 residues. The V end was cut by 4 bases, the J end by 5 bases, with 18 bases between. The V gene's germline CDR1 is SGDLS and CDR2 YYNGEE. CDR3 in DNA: TGTGCCAGCAGCATCCCGGGACACCGGGAGACTGAAGCTTTCTTT. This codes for CASSIPGHRETEAFF. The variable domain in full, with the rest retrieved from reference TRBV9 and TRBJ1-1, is DSGVTQTPKHLITATGQRVTLRCSPRSGDLSVYWYQQSLDQGLQFLIQYYNGEERAKGNILERFSAQQFPDLHSELNLSSLELGDSALYFCASSIPGHRETEAFFGQGTRLTVV.

The CDR3 loop is CASSRGGGTNTEAFF. In nucleotides, the CDR3 is TGTGCCAGCTCCCGAGGGGGGGGTACGAACACTGAAGCTTTCTTT. The V call is TRBV18, the J call TRBJ1-1; the D gene is possibly TRBD1 (6 bases). V was clipped by 6 bases and J by 1 base, with 15 bases between them. This CDR3 is built from 15 residues. The germline gives CDR1 KGHSH, CDR2 LQKENI. The whole variable domain, remainder taken from reference TRBV18 and TRBJ1-1, is NAGVMQNPRHLVRRRGQEARLRCSPMKGHSHVYWYRQLPEEGLKFMVYLQKENIIDESGMPKERFSAEFPKEGPSILRIQQVVRGDSAAYFCASSRGGGTNTEAFFGQGTRLTVV.

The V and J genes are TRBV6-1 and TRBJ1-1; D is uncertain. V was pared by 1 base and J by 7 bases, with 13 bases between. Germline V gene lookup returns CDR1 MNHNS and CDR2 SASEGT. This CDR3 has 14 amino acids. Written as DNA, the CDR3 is TGTGCCAGCAGTGAAGTACTCAGCCTACATGAAGCTTTCTTT. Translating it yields CASSEVLSLHEAFF.

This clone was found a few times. The CDR3 bases are TGTGCCAGCAGCACAACAGGGGGCGCCTCTAATTCACCCCTCCACTTT. This codes for CASSTTGGASNSPLHF. V is TRBV6-4 and J is TRBJ1-6, with 9 bases matching TRBD1. With 6 bases clipped from V and 6 bases from J, the junction kept 9 bases outside the gene matches. The V gene's germline CDR1 is MRHNA and CDR2 SNTAGT. This CDR3 is 16 amino acids long.

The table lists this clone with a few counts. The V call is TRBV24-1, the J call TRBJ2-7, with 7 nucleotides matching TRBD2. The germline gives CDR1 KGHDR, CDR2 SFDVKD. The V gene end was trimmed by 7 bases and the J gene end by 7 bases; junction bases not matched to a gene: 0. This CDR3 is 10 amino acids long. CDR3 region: CATRGGEQYF. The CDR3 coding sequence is TGTGCCACCAGGGGGGGGGAGCAGTACTTC.

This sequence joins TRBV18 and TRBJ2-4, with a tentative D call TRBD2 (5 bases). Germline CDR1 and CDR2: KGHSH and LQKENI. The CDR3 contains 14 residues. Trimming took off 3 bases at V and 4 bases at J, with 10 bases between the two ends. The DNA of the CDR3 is TGTGCCAGCTCACCTAGGACTTTAAAAAACATTCAGTACTTC. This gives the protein CASSPRTLKNIQYF.

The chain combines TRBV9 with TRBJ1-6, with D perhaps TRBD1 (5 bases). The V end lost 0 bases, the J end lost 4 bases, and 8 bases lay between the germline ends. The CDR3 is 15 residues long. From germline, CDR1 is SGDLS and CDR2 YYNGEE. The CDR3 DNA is TGTGCCAGCAGCGTAGCTGACAGATATAATTCACCCCTCCACTTT. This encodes CASSVADRYNSPLHF.

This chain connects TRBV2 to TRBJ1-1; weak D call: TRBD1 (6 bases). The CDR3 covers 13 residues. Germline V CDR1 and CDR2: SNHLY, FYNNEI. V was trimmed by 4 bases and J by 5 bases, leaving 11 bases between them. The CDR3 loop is CASSGWRGTEAFF. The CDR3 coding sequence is TGTGCCAGCAGTGGGTGGAGGGGGACTGAAGCTTTCTTT.

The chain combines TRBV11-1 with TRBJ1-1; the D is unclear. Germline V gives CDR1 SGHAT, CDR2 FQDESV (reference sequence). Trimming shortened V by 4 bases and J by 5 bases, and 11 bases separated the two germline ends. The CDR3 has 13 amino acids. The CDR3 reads CASSSDLETEAFF. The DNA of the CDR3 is TGTGCCAGCAGCTCCGACCTGGAGACTGAAGCTTTCTTT. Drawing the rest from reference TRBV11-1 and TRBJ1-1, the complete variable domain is EAEVAQSPRYKITEKSQAVAFWCDPISGHATLYWYRQILGQGPELLVQFQDESVVDDSQLPKDRFSAERLKGVDSTLKIQPAELGDSAMYLCASSSDLETEAFFGQGTRLTVV.

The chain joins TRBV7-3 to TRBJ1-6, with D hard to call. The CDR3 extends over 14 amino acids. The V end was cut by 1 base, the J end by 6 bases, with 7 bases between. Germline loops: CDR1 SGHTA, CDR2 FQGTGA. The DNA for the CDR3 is TGTGCCAGCAGCTTAAATGGCGGTAATTCACCCCTCCACTTT. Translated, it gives CASSLNGGNSPLHF.

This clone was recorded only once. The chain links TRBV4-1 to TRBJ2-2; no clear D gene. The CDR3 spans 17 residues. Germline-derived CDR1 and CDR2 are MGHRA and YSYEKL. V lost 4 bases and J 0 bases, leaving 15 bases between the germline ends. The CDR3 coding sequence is TGCGCCAGCAGCCCACTGACGGCATTTCCGAACACCGGGGAGCTGTTTTTT. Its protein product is CASSPLTAFPNTGELFF.

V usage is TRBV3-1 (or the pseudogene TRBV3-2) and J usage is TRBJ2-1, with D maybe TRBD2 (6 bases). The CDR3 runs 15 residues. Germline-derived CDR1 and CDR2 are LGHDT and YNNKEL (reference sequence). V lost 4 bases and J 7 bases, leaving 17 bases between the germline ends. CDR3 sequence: CASSPWRGVRNEQFF. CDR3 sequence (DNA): TGTGCCAGCAGCCCCTGGCGGGGAGTTAGAAATGAGCAGTTCTTC.

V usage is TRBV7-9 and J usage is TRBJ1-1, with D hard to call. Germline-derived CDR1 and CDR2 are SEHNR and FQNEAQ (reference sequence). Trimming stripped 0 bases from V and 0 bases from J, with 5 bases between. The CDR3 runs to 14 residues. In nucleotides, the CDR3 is TGTGCCAGCAGCTTAGCGTCCATGAACACTGAAGCTTTCTTT. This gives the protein CASSLASMNTEAFF.

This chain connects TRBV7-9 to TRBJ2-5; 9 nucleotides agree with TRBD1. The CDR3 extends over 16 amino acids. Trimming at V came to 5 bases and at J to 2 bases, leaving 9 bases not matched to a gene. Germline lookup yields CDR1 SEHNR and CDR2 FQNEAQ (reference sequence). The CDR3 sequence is CASSPWDRVIQETQYF. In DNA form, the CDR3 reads TGTGCCAGCAGCCCATGGGACAGGGTGATTCAAGAGACCCAGTACTTC.

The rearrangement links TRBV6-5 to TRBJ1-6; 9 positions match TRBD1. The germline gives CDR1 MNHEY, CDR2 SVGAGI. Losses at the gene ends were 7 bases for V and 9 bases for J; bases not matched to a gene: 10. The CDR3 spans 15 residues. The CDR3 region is CASTPGQGYGSPLHF. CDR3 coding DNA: TGTGCCAGCACCCCCGGACAGGGGTATGGTTCACCCCTCCACTTT.

CDR3 nucleotide sequence: TGTGCCAGCAGTGAAACCCCCCCGCAGGGAAATCTACCAGAAGCTTTCTTT. Amino acid sequence: CASSETPPQGNLPEAFF. The chain joins TRBV6-1 to TRBJ1-1; perhaps TRBD1 as D (5 bases). Germline V gene lookup returns CDR1 MNHNS and CDR2 SASEGT. CDR3 length: 17 amino acids. Deletions cut 2 bases from V and 8 bases from J, with 24 bases between.

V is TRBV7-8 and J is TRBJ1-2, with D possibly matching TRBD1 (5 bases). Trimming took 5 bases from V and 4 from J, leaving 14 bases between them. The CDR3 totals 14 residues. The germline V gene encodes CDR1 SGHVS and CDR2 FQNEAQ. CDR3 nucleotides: TGTGCCAGCAGCACGAACAGGTTTATCTATGGCTACACCTTC. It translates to CASSTNRFIYGYTF.

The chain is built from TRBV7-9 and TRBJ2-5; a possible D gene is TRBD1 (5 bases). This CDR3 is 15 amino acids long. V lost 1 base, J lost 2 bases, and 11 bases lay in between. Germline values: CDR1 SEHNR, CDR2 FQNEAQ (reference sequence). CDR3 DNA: TGTGCCAGCAGCTTAGTCGCGACAGCGCAAGAGACCCAGTACTTC. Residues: CASSLVATAQETQYF.

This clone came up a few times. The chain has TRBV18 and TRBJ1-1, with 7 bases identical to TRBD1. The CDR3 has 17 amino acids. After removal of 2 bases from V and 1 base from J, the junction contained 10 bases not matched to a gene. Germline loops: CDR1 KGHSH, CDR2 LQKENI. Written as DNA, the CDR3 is TGTGCCAGCTCACCAAACTATGGACAGGCGGGGAACACTGAAGCTTTCTTT. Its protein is CASSPNYGQAGNTEAFF.

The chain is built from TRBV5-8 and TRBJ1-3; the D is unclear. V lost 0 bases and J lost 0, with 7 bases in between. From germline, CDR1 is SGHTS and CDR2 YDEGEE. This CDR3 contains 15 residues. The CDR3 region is CASSLDGSSGNTIYF. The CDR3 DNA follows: TGTGCCAGCAGCTTGGACGGGAGCTCTGGAAACACCATATATTTT.

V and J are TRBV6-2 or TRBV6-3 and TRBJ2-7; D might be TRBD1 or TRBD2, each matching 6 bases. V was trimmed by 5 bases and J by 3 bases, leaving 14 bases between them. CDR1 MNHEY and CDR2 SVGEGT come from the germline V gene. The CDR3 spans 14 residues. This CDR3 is CASSPPGAGYEQYV. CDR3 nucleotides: TGTGCCAGCAGTCCGCCGGGGGCTGGCTACGAGCAGTACGTC.

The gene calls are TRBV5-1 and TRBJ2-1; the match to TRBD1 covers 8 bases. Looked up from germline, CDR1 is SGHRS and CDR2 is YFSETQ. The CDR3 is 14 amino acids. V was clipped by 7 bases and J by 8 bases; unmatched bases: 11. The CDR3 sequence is CASGGQGVWDEQFF. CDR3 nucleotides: TGCGCCAGCGGTGGACAGGGAGTATGGGATGAGCAGTTCTTC.

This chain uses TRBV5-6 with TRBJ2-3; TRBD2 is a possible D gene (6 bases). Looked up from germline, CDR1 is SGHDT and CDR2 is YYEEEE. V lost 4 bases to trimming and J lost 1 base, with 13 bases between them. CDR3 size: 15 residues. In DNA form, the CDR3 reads TGTGCCAGCAGCCGGCGGGACGGAGGCACAGATACGCAGTATTTT. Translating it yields CASSRRDGGTDTQYF.

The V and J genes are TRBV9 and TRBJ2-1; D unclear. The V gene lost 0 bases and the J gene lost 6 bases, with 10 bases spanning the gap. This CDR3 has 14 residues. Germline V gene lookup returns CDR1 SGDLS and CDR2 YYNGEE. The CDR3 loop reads CASSVAVRSNEQFF. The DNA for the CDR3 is TGTGCCAGCAGCGTAGCTGTCCGATCCAATGAGCAGTTCTTC.

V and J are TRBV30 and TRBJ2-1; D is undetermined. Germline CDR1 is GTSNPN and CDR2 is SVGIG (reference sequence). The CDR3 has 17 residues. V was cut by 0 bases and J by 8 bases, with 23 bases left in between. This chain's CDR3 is CAWSVTRTGRWSDEQFF. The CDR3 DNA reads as TGTGCCTGGAGTGTAACCCGGACGGGCCGATGGAGCGATGAGCAGTTCTTC.

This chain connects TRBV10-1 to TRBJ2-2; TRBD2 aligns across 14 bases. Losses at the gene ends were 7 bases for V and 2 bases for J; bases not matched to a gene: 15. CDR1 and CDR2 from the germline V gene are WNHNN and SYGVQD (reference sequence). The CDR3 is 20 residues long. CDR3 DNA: TGCGCCAGCACCCCGGATTTAGGACTAGCGGGGGGCCTTAACACCGGGGAGCTGTTTTTT. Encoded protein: CASTPDLGLAGGLNTGELFF.